This passage covers 20 T cell receptor beta chains from one sample sequenced in a study of regulatory T cells in long-lasting Graves disease. Sequencing libraries for TCR beta were prepared with iRepertoire HTBI primers and Arm-PCR of CDR3 regions. A single record per CDR3 protein comes from TCRdb applying MiXCR to the multiplex PCR reads. The data contain 510,000 or so distinct CDR3 sequences, approximately 12% of them singletons. Time point noted: newly diagnosed GD, antithyroid drugs for less than 3 months. After RNA was extracted from PBMCs, the TCR library was made from it. These data were also filed under a second study, of T cells in Graves' hyperthyroidism and ophthalmopathy.

Sequences were derived from peripheral blood mononuclear cells (PBMCs), sampled at new diagnosis, from a patient treated with antithyroid drugs. The receptor set was obtained from a woman aged 25 to 39 with Graves disease.

This clonotype has a handful of counts. This rearrangement joins TRBV20-1 to TRBJ1-3; maybe TRBD1 (6 bases). Germline assignment: CDR1 DFQATT and CDR2 SNEGSKA (reference sequence). V gave up 6 bases and J gave up 7 bases, with 16 bases separating them. The CDR3 has 13 residues. The CDR3 DNA reads TGCAGTGCGTACGCGACAGGTCGGAACACCATATATTTT. Translating gives CSAYATGRNTIYF.

This clonotype was counted a few times. The chain combines TRBV15 with TRBJ1-4, with D perhaps TRBD1 (6 bases). Trimming shortened V by 7 bases and J by 7 bases, and 16 bases separated the two germline ends. The CDR3 has 14 amino acids. Looked up from germline, CDR1 is LNHNV and CDR2 is YYDKDF (reference sequence). CDR3 amino acids: CATTRGGSGEKLFF. CDR3 coding DNA: TGTGCCACCACAAGGGGGGGGTCTGGTGAAAAACTGTTTTTT.

To note about this clonotype: A read error may produce the germline difference seen at one junction end. The genes are TRBV28 and TRBJ2-6; D not resolved. The CDR3 runs to 16 residues. Per the germline V gene, CDR1 is MDHEN and CDR2 is SYDVKM. DNA of the CDR3: TGTGCCAGCAGTAGTACAGAGGCCTCTGGGGTCAACGTCCTGACTTTC. Protein: CASSSTEASGVNVLTF.

The chain uses TRBV6-2 or TRBV6-3 and TRBJ1-4, with TRBD1 identical over 7 bases. V lost 5 bases, J lost 6 bases, and 9 bases stayed unmatched. The CDR3 contains 15 residues. Germline V gene sequence: CDR1 MNHEY, CDR2 SVGEGT. The CDR3 DNA follows: TGTGCCAGCAGTGTGCCAGGGGGGAGGCATGAAAAACTGTTTTTT. It is translated as CASSVPGGRHEKLFF.

As to this clonotype: Possible read error: a much larger clone is one base away. Because the CDR3 is missing its conserved closing phenylalanine or tryptophan, this is likely a read error. The V call is TRBV20-1, the J call TRBJ1-1; D gene ambiguous. The length of the CDR3 is 12 residues. Between the trimmed V and J ends, which lost 2 bases and 2 bases, there was a span of 6 bases. In germline, CDR1 is DFQATT, CDR2 SNEGSKA (reference sequence). CDR3 residues: CSARYLNTEAFS. CDR3 nucleotide sequence: TGCAGTGCTAGATACTTAAACACTGAAGCTTTCTCT.

The chain combines TRBV29-1 with TRBJ1-1, with D possibly TRBD1 on 6 matching bases. From germline, CDR1 is SQVTM and CDR2 ANQGSEA. The CDR3 sequence is 12 residues long. Trimming removed 7 bases at V and 2 bases at J, with 11 bases between. The CDR3 sequence is CSAGGGNTEAFF. CDR3 coding DNA: TGCAGCGCCGGAGGGGGAAACACTGAAGCTTTCTTT.

This clonotype has at least ten counts. V and J are TRBV11-2 and TRBJ1-3, with unresolved D. Trimming pared 3 bases from V and 7 bases from J, leaving 10 bases between. Germline CDR1 is SGHAT and CDR2 is FQNNGV. The CDR3 runs to 13 residues. This chain's CDR3 is CASSFNLRNTIYF. In DNA form, the CDR3 reads TGTGCCAGCAGCTTCAACCTAAGGAACACCATATATTTT.

This clonotype has a handful of counts. The V and J genes are TRBV7-9 and TRBJ1-4; D is undetermined. In germline, CDR1 is SEHNR, CDR2 FQNEAQ (reference sequence). This CDR3 is built from 15 residues. V was pared by 5 bases and J by 0 bases, with 10 bases between. CDR3 in DNA: TGTGCCAGCAGCCTAAGGGCGGCAACTAATGAAAAACTGTTTTTT. This sequence encodes CASSLRAATNEKLFF.

This clonotype came up a few times. The V and J genes are TRBV28 and TRBJ1-2; D remains unclear. Looked up from germline, CDR1 is MDHEN and CDR2 is SYDVKM. This CDR3 spans 14 amino acids. Trimming took 7 bases from V and 4 from J, leaving 16 bases between them. This CDR3 is CASNTWSQRYGYTF. CDR3 DNA: TGTGCCAGCAACACATGGAGCCAGCGCTATGGCTACACCTTC.

This clonotype was picked up many times. This chain uses TRBV11-3 with TRBJ2-5; 8 nucleotides line up with TRBD1. This CDR3 has 15 amino acids. Looked up from germline, CDR1 is SGHNT and CDR2 is YENEEA. Unmatched junction bases numbered 8, after V lost 4 bases and J lost 4 bases. The CDR3 DNA sequence: TGTGCCAGCAGCTCCTGGACAGGGATTGGAGAGACCCAGTACTTC. Translating gives CASSSWTGIGETQYF.

This clonotype has ten or more counts. This rearrangement joins TRBV20-1 to TRBJ2-7, with D perhaps TRBD2 (5 bases). This CDR3 is 15 amino acids long. Germline CDR1 reads DFQATT; CDR2 reads SNEGSKA (reference sequence). Deletions cut 3 bases from V and 2 bases from J, with 17 bases between. The CDR3 protein is CSARAWRVEAYEQYF. The CDR3, as DNA: TGCAGTGCTAGGGCATGGCGGGTCGAGGCCTACGAGCAGTACTTC.

This clonotype was counted at least ten times. An end of the junction does not agree with germline; a read error may underlie this. The chain links TRBV5-1 to TRBJ1-6; D not resolved. The CDR3 sequence is 14 residues long. Germline V gene lookup returns CDR1 SGHRS and CDR2 YFSETQ. The DNA of the CDR3 is TGTGCCAGCAGCTACGGGAGCTACGGATCACCCCTCCACTTT. It translates to CASSYGSYGSPLHF.

As regards this clonotype: One end of the junction is discordant with germline, which a read error may explain. CDR3 nucleotide sequence: TGTGTCAGCAGCTCGTCCCCTAACTATGGCTACACCTTC. Translation gives CVSSSSPNYGYTF. V usage is TRBV7-2 and J usage is TRBJ1-2; D is unclear. Germline CDR1 is SGHTA and CDR2 is FQGNSA. CDR3 size: 13 residues.

This clonotype has ten or more counts. The chain uses TRBV11-2 and TRBJ2-3, with a weak D call TRBD1 (6 bases). CDR1 and CDR2 (germline): SGHAT, FQNNGV. V was cut by 6 bases and J by 7 bases, with 23 bases left in between. The CDR3 covers 16 residues. CDR3 bases: TGTGCCAGCAGAGTACCCCGGGACATCAAGGGTTATACGCAGTATTTT. Translation gives CASRVPRDIKGYTQYF.

This clonotype was observed at least ten times. The genes are TRBV12-3 or TRBV12-4 and TRBJ2-5; D not certain. Trimming stripped 1 base from V and 0 bases from J, with 6 bases between. CDR3 length: 14 residues. CDR3 coding DNA: TGTGCCAGCAGTTTAGGTCTAAACCAAGAGACCCAGTACTTC. This encodes CASSLGLNQETQYF.

This clonotype was observed many times. The chain is built from TRBV6-1 and TRBJ2-7; D is undetermined. From germline, CDR1 is MNHNS and CDR2 SASEGT. V was pared by 1 base and J by 0 bases, with 7 bases between. CDR3 size: 14 residues. CDR3 nucleotides: TGTGCCAGCAGTGAAGTAGGAAGCTCCTACGAGCAGTACTTC. It codes for CASSEVGSSYEQYF.

This clonotype appeared many times. V and J are TRBV11-1 and TRBJ2-7; D is ambiguous. The germline V gene has CDR1 SGHAT and CDR2 FQDESV (reference sequence). The CDR3 covers 15 residues. The V and J ends lost 2 bases and 6 bases respectively, with 17 bases between them. As DNA, the CDR3 is TGTGCCAGCAGCTTATCGGCTTGGTTTGACGGCGAGCAGTACTTC. Its translation is CASSLSAWFDGEQYF.

This clonotype was seen many times. The gene calls are TRBV19 and TRBJ1-4, with D unclear. Trimming removed 1 base from V and 4 bases from J, with 10 bases in between. Per germline, CDR1 LNHDA and CDR2 SQIVND (reference sequence). The length of the CDR3 is 15 residues. CDR3 DNA: TGTGCCAGTAGTATAGCCGGACGGGTTAATGAAAAACTGTTTTTT. Its protein product is CASSIAGRVNEKLFF.

J is TRBJ2-4 and V is TRBV28; D is uncertain. V lost 6 bases and J lost 0, with 21 bases in between. Germline-derived CDR1 and CDR2 are MDHEN and SYDVKM. This CDR3 has 18 residues. This chain's CDR3 is CASSLGQLLGLAKNIQYF. In DNA form, the CDR3 reads TGTGCCAGCAGCTTAGGGCAGCTGCTAGGGCTAGCCAAAAACATTCAGTACTTC.

The V and J genes are TRBV28 and TRBJ1-5; 10 nucleotides align to TRBD1. J gave up 2 bases and V 7 bases, and 17 bases lay outside the gene matches. This CDR3 region has 19 residues. CDR1 and CDR2 from the germline V gene are MDHEN and SYDVKM. The CDR3 DNA reads TGTGCCAGCACCGAACTTCCGGGACAGGGGACATATGGCAATCAGCCCCAGCATTTT. Its translation: CASTELPGQGTYGNQPQHF.